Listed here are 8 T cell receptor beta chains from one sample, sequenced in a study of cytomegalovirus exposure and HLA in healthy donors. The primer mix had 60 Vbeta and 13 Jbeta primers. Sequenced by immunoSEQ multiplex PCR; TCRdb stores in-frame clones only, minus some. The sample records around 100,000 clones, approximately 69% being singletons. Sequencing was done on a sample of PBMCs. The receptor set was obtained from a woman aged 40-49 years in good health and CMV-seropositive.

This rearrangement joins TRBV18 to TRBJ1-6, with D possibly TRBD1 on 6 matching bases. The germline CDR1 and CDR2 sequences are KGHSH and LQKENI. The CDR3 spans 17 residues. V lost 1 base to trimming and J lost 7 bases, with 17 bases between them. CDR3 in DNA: TGTGCCAGCTCACCACGGAGGGAGGGACACAACAATTCACCCCTCCACTTT. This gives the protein CASSPRREGHNNSPLHF.

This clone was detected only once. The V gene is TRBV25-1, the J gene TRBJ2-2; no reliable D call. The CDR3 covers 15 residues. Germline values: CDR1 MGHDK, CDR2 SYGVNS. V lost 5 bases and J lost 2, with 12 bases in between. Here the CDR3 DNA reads TGTGCCAGCAGTCCCAGTCCTGATAACACCGGGGAGCTGTTTTTT. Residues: CASSPSPDNTGELFF.

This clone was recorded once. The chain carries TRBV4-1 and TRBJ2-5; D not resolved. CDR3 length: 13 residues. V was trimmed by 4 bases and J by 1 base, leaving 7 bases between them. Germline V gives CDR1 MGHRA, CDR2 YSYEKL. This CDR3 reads CASSRLIQETQYF. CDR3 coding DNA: TGCGCCAGCAGCCGTTTAATCCAAGAGACCCAGTACTTC.

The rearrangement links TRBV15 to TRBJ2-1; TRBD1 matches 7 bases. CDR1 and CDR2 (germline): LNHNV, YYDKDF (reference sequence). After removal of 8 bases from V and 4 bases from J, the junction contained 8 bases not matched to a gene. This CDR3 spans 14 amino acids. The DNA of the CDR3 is TGTGCCACCCGCCGGACAGGCGGTTACAATGAGCAGTTCTTC. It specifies CATRRTGGYNEQFF.

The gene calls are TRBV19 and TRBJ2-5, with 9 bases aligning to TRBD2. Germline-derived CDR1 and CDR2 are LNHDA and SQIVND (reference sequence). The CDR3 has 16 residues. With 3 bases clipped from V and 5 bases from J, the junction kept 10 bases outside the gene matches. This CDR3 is CASSIGSRGGLETQYF. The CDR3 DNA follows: TGTGCCAGTAGTATCGGGTCGCGGGGGGGCCTGGAGACCCAGTACTTC.

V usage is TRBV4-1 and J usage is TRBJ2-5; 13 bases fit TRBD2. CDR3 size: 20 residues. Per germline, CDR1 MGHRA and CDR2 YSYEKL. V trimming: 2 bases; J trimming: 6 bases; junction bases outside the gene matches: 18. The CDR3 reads CASSQPLRTSGSRGGKTQYF. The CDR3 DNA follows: TGCGCCAGCAGCCAACCCCTTCGGACTAGCGGGAGTAGGGGTGGAAAGACCCAGTACTTC.

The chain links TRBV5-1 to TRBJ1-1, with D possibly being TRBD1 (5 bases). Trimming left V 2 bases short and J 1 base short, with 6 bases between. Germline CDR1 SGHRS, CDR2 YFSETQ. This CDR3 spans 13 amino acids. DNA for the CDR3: TGCGCCAGCAGCTTTCAGGGGAACACTGAAGCTTTCTTT. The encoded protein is CASSFQGNTEAFF.

The chain's CDR3 is CASSLQGERSNSPLHF. The CDR3 DNA follows: TGTGCCAGCAGCTTACAGGGTGAAAGATCAAATTCACCCCTCCACTTT. The chain combines TRBV7-8 with TRBJ1-6; D perhaps matches TRBD1 (5 bases). The CDR3 totals 16 residues. Between the trimmed V and J ends, which lost 2 bases and 7 bases, there was a span of 15 bases. Per germline, CDR1 SGHVS and CDR2 FQNEAQ. Together with reference TRBV7-8 and TRBJ1-6, the CDR3 gives the full variable domain: GAGVSQSPRYKVAKRGQDVALRCDPISGHVSLFWYQQALGQGPEFLTYFQNEAQLDKSGLPSDRFFAERPEGSVSTLKIQRTQQEDSAVYLCASSLQGERSNSPLHFGNGTRLTVT.